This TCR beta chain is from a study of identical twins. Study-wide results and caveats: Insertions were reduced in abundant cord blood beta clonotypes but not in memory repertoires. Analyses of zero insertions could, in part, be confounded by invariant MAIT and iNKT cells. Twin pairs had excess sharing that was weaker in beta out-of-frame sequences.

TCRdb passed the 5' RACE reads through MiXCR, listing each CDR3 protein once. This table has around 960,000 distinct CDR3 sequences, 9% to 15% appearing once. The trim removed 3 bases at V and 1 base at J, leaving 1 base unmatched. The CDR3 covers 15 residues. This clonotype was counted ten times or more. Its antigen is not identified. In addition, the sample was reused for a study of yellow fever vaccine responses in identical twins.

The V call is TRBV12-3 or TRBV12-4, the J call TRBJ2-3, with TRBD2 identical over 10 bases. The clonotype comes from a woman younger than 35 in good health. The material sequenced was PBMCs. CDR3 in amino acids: CASSFSGGRTDTQYF. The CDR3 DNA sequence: TGTGCCAGCAGTTTTAGCGGGGGGCGCACAGATACGCAGTATTTT.